Reported below is one T cell receptor (beta chain). The antigen is unknown. This sample is part of a study of T cell clonotyping in hematopoietic cell transplantation. Study-wide points: Few recipient clonotypes overlapped donors; over 97% were de novo at given depth.

Germline V gene data show CDR1 as SGHAT and CDR2 as FQNNGV. Trimming shortened V by 5 bases and J by 0 bases, and 10 bases separated the two germline ends. The CDR3 is made up of 14 amino acids. Clones were read by immunoSEQ multiplex PCR, and TCRdb kept only the in-frame ones, dropping some. This repertoire shows around 12,000 clones, about 79% found once; its top ten account for roughly 6.3%. The sequencing used PBMCs, collected 100 days after allogeneic stem cell transplant. The sequence was obtained from a female patient aged 40-50 years who had an allogeneic stem cell transplant from a related donor, so T cells may come from the graft donor. Some clones in this sample may be carry-over from other donors' samples. This chain connects TRBV11-2 to TRBJ1-2; tentative D call: TRBD1 (5 bases). The CDR3 DNA sequence: TGTGCCAGCAGCCTTGACAGAACTAACTATGGCTACACCTTC. This translates into CASSLDRTNYGYTF.